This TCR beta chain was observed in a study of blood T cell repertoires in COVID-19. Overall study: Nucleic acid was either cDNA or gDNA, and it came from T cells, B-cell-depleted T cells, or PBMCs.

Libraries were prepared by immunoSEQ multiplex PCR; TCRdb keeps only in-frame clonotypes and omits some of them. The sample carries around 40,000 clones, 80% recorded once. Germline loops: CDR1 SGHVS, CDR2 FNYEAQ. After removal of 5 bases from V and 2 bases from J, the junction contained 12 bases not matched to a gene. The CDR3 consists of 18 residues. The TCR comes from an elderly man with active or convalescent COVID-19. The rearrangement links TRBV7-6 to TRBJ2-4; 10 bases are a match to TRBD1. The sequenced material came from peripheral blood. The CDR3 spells CASSLGTGEGFSKNIQYF. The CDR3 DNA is TGTGCCAGCAGCCTCGGGACAGGGGAAGGATTTTCCAAAAACATTCAGTACTTC.